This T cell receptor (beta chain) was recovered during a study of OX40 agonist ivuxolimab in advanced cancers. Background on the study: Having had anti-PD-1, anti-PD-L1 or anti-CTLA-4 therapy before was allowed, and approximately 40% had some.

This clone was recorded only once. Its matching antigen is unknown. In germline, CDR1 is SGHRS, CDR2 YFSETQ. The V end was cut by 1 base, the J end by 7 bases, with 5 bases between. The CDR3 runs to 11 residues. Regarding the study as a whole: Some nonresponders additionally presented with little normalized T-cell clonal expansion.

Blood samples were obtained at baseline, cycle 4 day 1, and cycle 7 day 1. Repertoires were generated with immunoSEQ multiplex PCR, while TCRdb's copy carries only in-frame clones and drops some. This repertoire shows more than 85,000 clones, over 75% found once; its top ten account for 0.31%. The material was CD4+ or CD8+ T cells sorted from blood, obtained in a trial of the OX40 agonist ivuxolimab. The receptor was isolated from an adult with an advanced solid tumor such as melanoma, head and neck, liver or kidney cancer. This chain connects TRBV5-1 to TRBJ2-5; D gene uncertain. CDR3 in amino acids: CASSLTGTQYF. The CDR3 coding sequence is TGCGCCAGCAGCTTGACGGGGACCCAGTACTTC. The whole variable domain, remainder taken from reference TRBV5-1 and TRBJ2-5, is KAGVTQTPRYLIKTRGQQVTLSCSPISGHRSVSWYQQTPGQGLQFLFEYFSETQRNKGNFPGRFSGRQFSNSRSEMNVSTLELGDSALYLCASSLTGTQYFGPGTRLLVL.